Listed below are T cell receptor beta chains from one sample, sequenced in a study of long-term antiretroviral therapy in people with HIV. Assay used: immunoSEQ multiplex PCR; TCRdb lists only in-frame clones, some missing. The data show roughly 35,000 clones, approximately 95% seen once. Specimen: unsorted PBMCs, collected around 5.5 years after starting antiretroviral therapy. The receptors were gathered from a woman in her fifties or sixties with HIV. CDR3s include the opening cysteine and the closing phenylalanine or tryptophan. Fields, in order: D gene, CDR3 length, J gene, V gene, CDR3 protein. A D gene is named only where the DNA matches it firmly.

. 13 TRBJ1-5 TRBV10-1 CASSVGKNQPQHF
TRBD2 16 TRBJ2-2 TRBV7-2 CASSTERGTNTGELFF
TRBD1 15 TRBJ1-5 TRBV19 CASSIIGQGDQPQHF
. 13 TRBJ1-2 TRBV9 CASSVGKGLGYTF
TRBD1 15 TRBJ1-6 TRBV27 CASSRQGERNSPLHF
. 19 TRBJ2-3 TRBV27 CASSLSRRGFLIGTDTQYF
. 13 TRBJ1-1 TRBV12-5 CASALNQDTEAFF
. 13 TRBJ1-1 TRBV7-9 CASSPAVNTEAFF
TRBD1 14 TRBJ1-1 TRBV10-3 CAIRGQGANTEAFF
TRBD1 15 TRBJ2-7 TRBV4-1 CASSPTGESSYEQYF
. 15 TRBJ1-4 TRBV6-5 CASTSQGISGEKLFF
. 11 TRBJ1-1 TRBV30 CAWSETDEAFF
. 14 TRBJ2-7 TRBV7-9 CASSLSGMRTEQYF
. 15 TRBJ1-4 TRBV15 CATAIGGTANEKLFF
TRBD2 17 TRBJ2-7 TRBV2 CASNRDSSSGGNYEQYF
. 14 TRBJ2-4 TRBV7-2 CASSLAVSKNIQYF
. 15 TRBJ2-5 TRBV4-3 CASSQDQGAGETQYF
. 14 TRBJ1-3 TRBV19 CASSQQRTGNTIYF
. 16 TRBJ1-3 TRBV18 CASSPPQASSGNTIYF
. 13 TRBJ2-7 TRBV19 CASSIEAVYEQYF
. 15 TRBJ2-2 TRBV30 CAWGGDTLNTGELFF
TRBD1 15 TRBJ1-6 TRBV5-4 CASSLPGQLNSPLHF